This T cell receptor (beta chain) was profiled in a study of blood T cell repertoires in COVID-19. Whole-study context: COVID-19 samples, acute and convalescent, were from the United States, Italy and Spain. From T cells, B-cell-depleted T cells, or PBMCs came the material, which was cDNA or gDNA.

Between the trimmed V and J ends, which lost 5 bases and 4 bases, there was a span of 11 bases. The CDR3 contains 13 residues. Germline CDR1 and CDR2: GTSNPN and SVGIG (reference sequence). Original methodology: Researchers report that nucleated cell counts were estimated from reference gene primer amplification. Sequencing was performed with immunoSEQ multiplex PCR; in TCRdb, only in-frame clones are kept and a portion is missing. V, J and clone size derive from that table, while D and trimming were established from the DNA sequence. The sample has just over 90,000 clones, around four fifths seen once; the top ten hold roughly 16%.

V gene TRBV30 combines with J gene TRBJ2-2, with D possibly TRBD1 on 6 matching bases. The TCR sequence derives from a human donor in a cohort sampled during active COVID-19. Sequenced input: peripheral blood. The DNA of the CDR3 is TGTGCCTGGGATCAGGGGTTCACCGGGGAGCTGTTTTTT. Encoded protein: CAWDQGFTGELFF.